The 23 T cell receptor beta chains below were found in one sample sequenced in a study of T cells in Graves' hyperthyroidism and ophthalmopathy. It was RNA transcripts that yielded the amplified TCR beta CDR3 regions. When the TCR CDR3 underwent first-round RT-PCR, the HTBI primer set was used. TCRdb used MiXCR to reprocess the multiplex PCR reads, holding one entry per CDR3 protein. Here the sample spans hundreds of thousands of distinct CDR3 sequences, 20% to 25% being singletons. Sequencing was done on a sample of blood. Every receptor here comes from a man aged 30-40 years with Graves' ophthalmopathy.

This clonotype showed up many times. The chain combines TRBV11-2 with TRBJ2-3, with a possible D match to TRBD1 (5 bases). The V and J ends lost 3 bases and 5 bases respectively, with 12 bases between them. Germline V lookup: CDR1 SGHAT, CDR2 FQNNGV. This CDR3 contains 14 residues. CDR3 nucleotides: TGTGCCAGCAGCTTGGGCGTAGGGGTAGATACGCAGTATTTT. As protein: CASSLGVGVDTQYF.

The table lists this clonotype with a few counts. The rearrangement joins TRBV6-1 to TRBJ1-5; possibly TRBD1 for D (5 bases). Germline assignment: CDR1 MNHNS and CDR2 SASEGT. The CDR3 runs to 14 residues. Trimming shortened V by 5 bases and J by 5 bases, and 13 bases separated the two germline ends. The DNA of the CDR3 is TGTGCCAGCAGTCCTCCTGGGGGATATCAGCCCCAGCATTTT. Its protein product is CASSPPGGYQPQHF.

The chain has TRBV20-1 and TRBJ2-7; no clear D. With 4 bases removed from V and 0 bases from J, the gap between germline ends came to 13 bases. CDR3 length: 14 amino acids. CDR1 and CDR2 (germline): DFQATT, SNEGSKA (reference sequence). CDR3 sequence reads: CSATLSQYSYEQYF. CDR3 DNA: TGCAGTGCTACCCTGTCCCAATACTCCTACGAGCAGTACTTC.

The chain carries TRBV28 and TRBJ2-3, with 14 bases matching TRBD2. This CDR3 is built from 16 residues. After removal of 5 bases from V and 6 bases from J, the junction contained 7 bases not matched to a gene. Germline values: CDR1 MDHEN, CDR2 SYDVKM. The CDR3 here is CASSAPGLAGVDTQYF. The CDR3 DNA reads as TGTGCCAGCAGTGCCCCGGGACTAGCGGGAGTGGATACGCAGTATTTT. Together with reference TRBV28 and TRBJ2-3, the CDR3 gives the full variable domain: DVKVTQSSRYLVKRTGEKVFLECVQDMDHENMFWYRQDPGLGLRLIYFSYDVKMKEKGDIPEGYSVSREKKERFSLILESASTNQTSMYLCASSAPGLAGVDTQYFGPGTRLTVL.

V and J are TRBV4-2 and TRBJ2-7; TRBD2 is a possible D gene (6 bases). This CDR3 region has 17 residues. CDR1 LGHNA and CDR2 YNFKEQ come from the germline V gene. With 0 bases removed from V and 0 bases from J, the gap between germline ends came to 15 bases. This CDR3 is CASSQEATRGSSYEQYF. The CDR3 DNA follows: TGTGCCAGCAGCCAAGAAGCGACGCGGGGTAGCTCCTACGAGCAGTACTTC.

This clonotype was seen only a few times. DNA for the CDR3: TGTGCCAGTAGATCCTGGAGCGGGAGGGAGCGGGACACCGGGGAGCTGTTTTTT. Its translation is CASRSWSGRERDTGELFF. The chain uses TRBV19 and TRBJ2-2; 10 bases agree with TRBD2. CDR3 length equals 18 residues. Trimming at V came to 6 bases and at J to 3 bases, leaving 13 bases not matched to a gene. Germline V gene lookup returns CDR1 LNHDA and CDR2 SQIVND (reference sequence).

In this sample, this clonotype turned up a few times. This CDR3 reads CASSPSGTTTYNEQFF. For the CDR3, the DNA is TGTGCCAGCAGCCCGTCCGGGACAACGACCTACAATGAGCAGTTCTTC. This chain connects TRBV5-6 to TRBJ2-1, with D possibly being TRBD1 (6 bases). Per the germline V gene, CDR1 is SGHDT and CDR2 is YYEEEE. This CDR3 is 16 amino acids long. Trimming shortened V by 4 bases and J by 2 bases, and 16 bases separated the two germline ends. Full variable domain (rest looked up from reference TRBV5-6 and TRBJ2-1): DAGVTQSPTHLIKTRGQQVTLRCSPKSGHDTVSWYQQALGQGPQFIFQYYEEEERQRGNFPDRFSGHQFPNYSSELNVNALLLGDSALYLCASSPSGTTTYNEQFFGPGTRLTVL.

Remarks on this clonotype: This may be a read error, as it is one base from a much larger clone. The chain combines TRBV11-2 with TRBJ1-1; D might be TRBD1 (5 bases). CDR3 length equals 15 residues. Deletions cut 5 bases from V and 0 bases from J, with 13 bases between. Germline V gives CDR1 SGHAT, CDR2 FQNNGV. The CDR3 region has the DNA TGTGCCAGCAGCCCAGACAGCCGCGTGAACACTGAAGCTTTCTTT. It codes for CASSPDSRVNTEAFF.

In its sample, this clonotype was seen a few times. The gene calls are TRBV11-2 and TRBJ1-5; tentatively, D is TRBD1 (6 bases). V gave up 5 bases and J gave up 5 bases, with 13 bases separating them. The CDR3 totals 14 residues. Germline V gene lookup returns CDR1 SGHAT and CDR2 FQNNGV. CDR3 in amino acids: CASSRRDTDQPQHF. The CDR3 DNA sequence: TGTGCCAGCAGCCGCCGGGACACAGATCAGCCCCAGCATTTT.

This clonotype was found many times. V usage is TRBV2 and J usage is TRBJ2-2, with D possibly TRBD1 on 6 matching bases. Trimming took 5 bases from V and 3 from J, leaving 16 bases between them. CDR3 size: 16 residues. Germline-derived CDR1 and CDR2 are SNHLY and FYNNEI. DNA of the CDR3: TGTGCCAGCAGTCTACGGCAGGGGACGCACACCGGGGAGCTGTTTTTT. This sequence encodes CASSLRQGTHTGELFF.

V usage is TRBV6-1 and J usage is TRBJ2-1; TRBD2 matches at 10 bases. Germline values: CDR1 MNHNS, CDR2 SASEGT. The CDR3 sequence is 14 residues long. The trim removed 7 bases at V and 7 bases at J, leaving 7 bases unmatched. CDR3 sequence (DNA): TGTGCCAGCACCCGGACTAGCGGAAAGAATGAGCAGTTCTTC. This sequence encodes CASTRTSGKNEQFF.

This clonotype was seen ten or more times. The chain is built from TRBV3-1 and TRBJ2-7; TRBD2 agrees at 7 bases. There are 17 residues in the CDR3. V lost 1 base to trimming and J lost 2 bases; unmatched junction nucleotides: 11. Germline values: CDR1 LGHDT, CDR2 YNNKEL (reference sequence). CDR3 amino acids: CASSQVGAPGLTYEQYF. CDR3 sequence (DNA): TGTGCCAGCAGCCAAGTTGGGGCCCCGGGACTAACCTACGAGCAGTACTTC.

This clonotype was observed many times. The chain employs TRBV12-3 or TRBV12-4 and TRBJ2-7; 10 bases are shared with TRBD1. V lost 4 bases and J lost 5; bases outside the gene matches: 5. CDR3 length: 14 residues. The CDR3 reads CASSSGTGVNEQYF. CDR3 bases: TGTGCCAGCAGTTCCGGGACAGGGGTGAACGAGCAGTACTTC.

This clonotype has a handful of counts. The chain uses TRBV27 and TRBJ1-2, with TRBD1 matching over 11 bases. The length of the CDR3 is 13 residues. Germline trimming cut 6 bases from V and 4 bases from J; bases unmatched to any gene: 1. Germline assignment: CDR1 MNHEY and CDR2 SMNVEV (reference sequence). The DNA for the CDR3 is TGTGCCAGCAGAGGACAGGGGGCCTATGGCTACACCTTC. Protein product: CASRGQGAYGYTF.

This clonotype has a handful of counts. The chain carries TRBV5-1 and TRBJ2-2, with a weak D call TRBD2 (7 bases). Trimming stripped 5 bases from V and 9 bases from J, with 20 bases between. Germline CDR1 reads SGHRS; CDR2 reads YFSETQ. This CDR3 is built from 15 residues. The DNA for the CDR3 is TGCGCCAGCAGAGCCTCGACTGGGGGGGCCAGGGAGCTGTTTTTT. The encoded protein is CASRASTGGARELFF.

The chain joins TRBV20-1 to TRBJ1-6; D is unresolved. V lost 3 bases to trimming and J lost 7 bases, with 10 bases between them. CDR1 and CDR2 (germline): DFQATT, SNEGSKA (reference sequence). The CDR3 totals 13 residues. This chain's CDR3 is CSASQGYNSPLHF. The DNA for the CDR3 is TGCAGTGCTAGCCAAGGGTACAATTCACCCCTCCACTTT.

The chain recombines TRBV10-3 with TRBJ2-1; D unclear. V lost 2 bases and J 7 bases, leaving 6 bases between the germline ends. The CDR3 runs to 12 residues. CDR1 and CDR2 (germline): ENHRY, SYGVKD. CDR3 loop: CAISENGNEQFF. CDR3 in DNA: TGTGCCATCAGTGAGAATGGGAATGAGCAGTTCTTC.

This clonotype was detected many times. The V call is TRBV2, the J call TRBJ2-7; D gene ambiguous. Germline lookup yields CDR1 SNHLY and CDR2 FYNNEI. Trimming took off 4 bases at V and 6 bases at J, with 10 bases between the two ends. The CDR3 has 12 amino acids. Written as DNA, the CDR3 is TGTGCCAGCAGTGGACCACGAGTCGAGCAGTACTTC. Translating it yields CASSGPRVEQYF.

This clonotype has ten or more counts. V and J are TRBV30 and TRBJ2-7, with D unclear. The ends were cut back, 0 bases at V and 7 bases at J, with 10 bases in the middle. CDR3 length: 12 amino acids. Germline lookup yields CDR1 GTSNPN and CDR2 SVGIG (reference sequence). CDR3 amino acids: CAWSVTGLEQYF. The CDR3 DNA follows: TGTGCCTGGAGTGTTACCGGATTAGAGCAGTACTTC.

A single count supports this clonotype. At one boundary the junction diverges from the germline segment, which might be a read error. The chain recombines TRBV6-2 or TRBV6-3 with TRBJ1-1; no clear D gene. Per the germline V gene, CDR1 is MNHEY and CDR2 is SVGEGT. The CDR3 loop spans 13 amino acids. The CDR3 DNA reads TGTGCCAGCACTTACGGACGGCCCACTGAAGCTTTCTTT. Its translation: CASTYGRPTEAFF.

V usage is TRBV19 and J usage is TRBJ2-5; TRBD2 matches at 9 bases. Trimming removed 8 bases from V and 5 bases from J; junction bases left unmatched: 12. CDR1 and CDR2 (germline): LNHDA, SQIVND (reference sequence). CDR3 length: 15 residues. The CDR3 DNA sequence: TGTGCCAGTGGGGATAGCGGGAGCGCGGCGGAGACCCAGTACTTC. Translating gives CASGDSGSAAETQYF.

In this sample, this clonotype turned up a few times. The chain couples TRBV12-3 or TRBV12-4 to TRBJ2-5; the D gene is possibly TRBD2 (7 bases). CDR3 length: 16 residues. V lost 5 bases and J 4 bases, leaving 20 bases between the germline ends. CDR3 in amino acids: CASSLNEWGGRETQYF. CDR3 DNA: TGTGCCAGCAGTCTGAATGAATGGGGGGGCAGAGAGACCCAGTACTTC.

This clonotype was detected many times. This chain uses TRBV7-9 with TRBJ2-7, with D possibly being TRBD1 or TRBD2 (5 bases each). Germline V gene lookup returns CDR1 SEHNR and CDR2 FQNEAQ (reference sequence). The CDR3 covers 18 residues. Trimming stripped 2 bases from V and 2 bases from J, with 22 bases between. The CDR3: CASSLTDDRDGATYEQYF. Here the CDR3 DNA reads TGTGCCAGCAGCTTAACGGATGACCGGGACGGCGCCACCTACGAGCAGTACTTC.